The rows below give T cell receptor beta chains drawn from one sample of a study of OX40 agonist ivuxolimab in advanced cancers. Assay: immunoSEQ multiplex PCR; the TCRdb copy retains only in-frame clones and omits some. The sample lists approximately 70,000 clones; 92% were seen once. This material consisted of CD4+ or CD8+ T cells sorted from blood, taken in a trial of the OX40 agonist ivuxolimab. These receptor sequences come from an adult with an advanced solid tumor such as melanoma, head and neck, liver or kidney cancer. The CDR3 runs from the conserved cysteine through the conserved F or W. D genes are given only for firm matches. Size values are once, few and many counts, or a class for expanded clones, and some rows have none.

TRBJ2-2,TRBD2,once,TRBV30,CAWVAETSGKRAGELFF,TGTGCCTGGGTCGCCGAGACTAGCGGTAAACGGGCCGGGGAGCTGTTTTTT
TRBJ2-2,NA,NA,TRBV18,CASSPPGELFF,TGTGCCAGCTCACCACCCGGGGAGCTGTTTTTT
TRBJ1-5,NA,once,TRBV27,CASSLYGRSNQPQHF,TGTGCCAGCAGTTTATATGGGAGAAGCAATCAGCCCCAGCATTTT
TRBJ2-7,TRBD2,NA,TRBV6-6,CASSLAGAYEQYF,TGTGCCAGCAGTCTAGCGGGAGCGTACGAGCAGTACTTC
TRBJ2-1,TRBD2,NA,TRBV9,CASSVEGGSYNEQFF,TGTGCCAGCAGCGTAGAGGGCGGGAGTTACAATGAGCAGTTCTTC
TRBJ2-3,NA,NA,TRBV18,CASSPPGATDTQYF,TGTGCCAGCTCACCACCGGGCGCCACAGATACGCAGTATTTT
TRBJ2-1,TRBD1,NA,TRBV23-1,CASSPRDRVSNEQFF,TGCGCCAGCAGCCCCCGGGACAGGGTTTCTAATGAGCAGTTCTTC
TRBJ2-7,TRBD2,NA,TRBV5-1,CASSYGGRGTSYEQYF,TGCGCCAGCAGCTATGGCGGGCGGGGGACCTCCTACGAGCAGTACTTC
TRBJ2-1,TRBD2,NA,TRBV6-6,CASIPGGGRGVEQFF,TGTGCCAGCATTCCGGGGGGCGGGAGGGGCGTTGAGCAGTTCTTC
TRBJ1-5,NA,once,TRBV19,CASSGTAWGQPQHF,TGTGCCAGTAGTGGGACCGCGTGGGGTCAGCCCCAGCATTTT
TRBJ1-1,NA,NA,TRBV7-9,CASSLDVFRAEAFF,TGTGCCAGCAGCTTAGACGTATTTCGGGCTGAAGCTTTCTTT
TRBJ2-7,NA,NA,TRBV7-9,CASSSSPLDTYEQYF,TGTGCCAGCAGTTCTAGCCCCCTAGACACCTACGAGCAGTACTTC
TRBJ2-7,TRBD1,NA,TRBV7-2,CASSLRATGDSYEQYF,TGTGCCAGCAGCTTACGAGCGACAGGGGACTCCTACGAGCAGTACTTC
TRBJ1-4,NA,NA,TRBV5-1,CASSLNEGDEKLFF,TGCGCCAGCAGCTTAAATGAGGGAGACGAAAAACTGTTTTTT
TRBJ2-7,NA,few,TRBV19,CASSIHPSSYEQYF,TGTGCCAGTAGTATTCACCCGTCCTCCTACGAGCAGTACTTC
TRBJ2-1,TRBD2,NA,TRBV5-8,CASSLVAGAGGDEQFF,TGTGCCAGCAGCTTGGTCGCGGGAGCGGGTGGGGATGAGCAGTTCTTC
TRBJ2-7,TRBD2,NA,TRBV29-1,CSVGGSRYEQYF,TGCAGCGTTGGCGGGAGTCGGTACGAGCAGTACTTC
TRBJ2-7,NA,NA,TRBV6-5,CASSQLEEQYF,TGTGCCAGCAGTCAACTTGAGGAGCAGTACTTC
TRBJ2-7,TRBD2,NA,TRBV10-3,CAISEREVSYEQYF,TGTGCCATCAGTGAGCGGGAGGTATCCTACGAGCAGTACTTC
TRBJ2-3,NA,NA,TRBV18,CASSPPVGTVDTQYF,TGTGCCAGCTCACCACCTGTAGGGACGGTAGATACGCAGTATTTT
TRBJ2-5,TRBD1,once,TRBV5-6,CASSLDRGLLETQYF,TGTGCCAGCAGCTTGGACAGGGGGTTGTTGGAGACCCAGTACTTC
TRBJ2-1,TRBD2,NA,TRBV9,CASSVVLAGINEQFF,TGTGCCAGCAGCGTAGTACTAGCGGGAATAAATGAGCAGTTCTTC
TRBJ1-2,NA,NA,TRBV5-8,CASSSYRQEGMIGYTF,TGTGCCAGCAGCTCTTACCGACAGGAGGGGATGATCGGCTACACCTTC
TRBJ2-3,NA,NA,TRBV11-2,CASSLDGLASSTDTQYF,TGTGCCAGCAGCTTAGATGGGCTGGCTTCCAGCACAGATACGCAGTATTTT
TRBJ1-4,TRBD1,NA,TRBV7-2,CASSQGTEHVNEKLFF,TGTGCCAGCAGCCAAGGGACAGAACACGTTAATGAAAAACTGTTTTTT
TRBJ2-2,NA,NA,TRBV6-5,CASSYLGQPNTGELFF,TGTGCCAGCAGTTACTTGGGGCAGCCGAACACCGGGGAGCTGTTTTTT
TRBJ2-2,NA,NA,TRBV25-1,CASSPRTENTGELFF,TGTGCCAGCAGTCCTAGGACAGAGAACACCGGGGAGCTGTTTTTT
TRBJ2-5,NA,NA,TRBV7-2,CASSLYQGGETQYF,TGTGCCAGCAGCTTATACCAGGGGGGAGAGACCCAGTACTTC
TRBJ2-5,NA,NA,TRBV6-5,CASSYSLGAQYF,TGTGCCAGCAGTTACTCGCTCGGGGCCCAGTACTTC
TRBJ2-7,NA,NA,TRBV28,CASSFLQGSYEQYF,TGTGCCAGCAGTTTCTTACAGGGCTCCTACGAGCAGTACTTC
TRBJ2-7,TRBD2,NA,TRBV6-1,CASRDSGRSNEQYF,TGTGCCAGCAGGGATAGCGGGAGGTCTAACGAGCAGTACTTC